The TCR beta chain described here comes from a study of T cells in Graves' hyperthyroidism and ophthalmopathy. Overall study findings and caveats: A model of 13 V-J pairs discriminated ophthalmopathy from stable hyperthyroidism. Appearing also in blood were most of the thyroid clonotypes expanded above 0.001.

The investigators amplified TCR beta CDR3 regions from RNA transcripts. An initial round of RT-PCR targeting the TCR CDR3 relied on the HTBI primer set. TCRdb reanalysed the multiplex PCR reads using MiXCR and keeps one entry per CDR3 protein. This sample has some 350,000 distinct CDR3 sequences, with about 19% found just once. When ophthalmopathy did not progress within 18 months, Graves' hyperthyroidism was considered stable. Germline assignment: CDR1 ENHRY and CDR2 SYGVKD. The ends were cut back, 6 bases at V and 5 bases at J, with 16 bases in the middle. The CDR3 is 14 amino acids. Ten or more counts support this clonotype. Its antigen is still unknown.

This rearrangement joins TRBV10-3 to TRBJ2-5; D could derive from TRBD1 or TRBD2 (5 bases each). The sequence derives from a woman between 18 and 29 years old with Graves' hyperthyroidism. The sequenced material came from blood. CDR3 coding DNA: TGTGCCATCAGGGGAGAGTGGGACCTGGAGACCCAGTACTTC. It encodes CAIRGEWDLETQYF.